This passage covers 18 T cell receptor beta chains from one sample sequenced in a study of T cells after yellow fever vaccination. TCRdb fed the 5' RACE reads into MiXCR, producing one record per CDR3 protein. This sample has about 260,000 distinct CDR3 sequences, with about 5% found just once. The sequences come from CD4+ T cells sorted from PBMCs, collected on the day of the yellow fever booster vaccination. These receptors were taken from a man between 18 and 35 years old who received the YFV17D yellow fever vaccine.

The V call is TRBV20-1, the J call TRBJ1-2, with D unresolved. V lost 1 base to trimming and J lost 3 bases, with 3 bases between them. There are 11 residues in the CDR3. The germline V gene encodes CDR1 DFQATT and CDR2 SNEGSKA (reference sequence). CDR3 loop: CSARAYYGYTF. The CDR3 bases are TGCAGTGCTAGAGCCTACTATGGCTACACCTTC.

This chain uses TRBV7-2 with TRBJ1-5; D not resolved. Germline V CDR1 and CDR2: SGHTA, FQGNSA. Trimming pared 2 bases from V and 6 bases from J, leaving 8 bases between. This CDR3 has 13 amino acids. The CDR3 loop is CASSLSIVQPQHF. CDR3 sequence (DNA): TGTGCCAGCAGCTTAAGTATAGTTCAGCCCCAGCATTTT.

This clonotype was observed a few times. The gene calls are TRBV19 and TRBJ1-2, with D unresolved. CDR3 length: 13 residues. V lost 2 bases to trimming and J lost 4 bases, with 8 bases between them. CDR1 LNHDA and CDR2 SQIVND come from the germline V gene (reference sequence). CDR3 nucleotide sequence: TGTGCCAGTAGTATATCCCCAGGCTATGGCTACACCTTC. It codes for CASSISPGYGYTF. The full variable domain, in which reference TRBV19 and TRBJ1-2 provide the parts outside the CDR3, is DGGITQSPKYLFRKEGQNVTLSCEQNLNHDAMYWYRQDPGQGLRLIYYSQIVNDFQKGDIAEGYSVSREKKESFPLTVTSAQKNPTAFYLCASSISPGYGYTFGSGTRLTVV.

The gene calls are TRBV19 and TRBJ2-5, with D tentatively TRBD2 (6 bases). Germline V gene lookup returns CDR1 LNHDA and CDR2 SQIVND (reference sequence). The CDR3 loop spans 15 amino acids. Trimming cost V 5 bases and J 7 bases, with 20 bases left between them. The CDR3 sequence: CASSRRGLAGGTQYF. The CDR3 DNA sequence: TGTGCCAGTAGTCGCCGGGGACTGGCTGGAGGGACCCAGTACTTC.

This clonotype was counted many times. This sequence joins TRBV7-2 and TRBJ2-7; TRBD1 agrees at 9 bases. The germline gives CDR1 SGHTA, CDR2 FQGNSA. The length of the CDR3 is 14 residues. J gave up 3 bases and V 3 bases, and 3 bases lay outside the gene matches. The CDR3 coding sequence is TGTGCCAGCAGCTTGGGACAGGGTAACTACGAGCAGTACTTC. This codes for CASSLGQGNYEQYF.

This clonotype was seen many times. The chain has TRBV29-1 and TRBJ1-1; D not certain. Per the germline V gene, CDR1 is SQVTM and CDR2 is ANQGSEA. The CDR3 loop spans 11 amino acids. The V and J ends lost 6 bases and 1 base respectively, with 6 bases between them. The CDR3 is CSVHRNTEAFF. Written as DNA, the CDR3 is TGCAGCGTCCACAGGAACACTGAAGCTTTCTTT.

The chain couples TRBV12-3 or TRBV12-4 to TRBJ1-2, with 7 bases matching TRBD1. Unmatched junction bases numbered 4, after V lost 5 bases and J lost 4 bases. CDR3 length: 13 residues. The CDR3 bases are TGTGCCAGCAGTCGACAGGGTTCCTATGGCTACACCTTC. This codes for CASSRQGSYGYTF.

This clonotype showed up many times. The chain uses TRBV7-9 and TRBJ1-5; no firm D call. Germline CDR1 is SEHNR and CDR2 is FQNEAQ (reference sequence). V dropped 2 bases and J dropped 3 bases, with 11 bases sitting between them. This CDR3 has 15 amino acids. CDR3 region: CASSLHGQINQPQHF. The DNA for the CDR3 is TGTGCCAGCAGCTTACACGGGCAGATCAATCAGCCCCAGCATTTT. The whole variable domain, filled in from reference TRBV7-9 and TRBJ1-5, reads DTGVSQNPRHKITKRGQNVTFRCDPISEHNRLYWYRQTLGQGPEFLTYFQNEAQLEKSRLLSDRFSAERPKGSFSTLEIQRTEQGDSAMYLCASSLHGQINQPQHFGDGTRLSIL.

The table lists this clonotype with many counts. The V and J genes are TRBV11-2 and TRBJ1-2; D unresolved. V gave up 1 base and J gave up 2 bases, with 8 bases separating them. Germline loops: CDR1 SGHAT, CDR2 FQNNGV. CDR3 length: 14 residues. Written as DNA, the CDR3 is TGTGCCAGCAGCTTAGTGGCAGCGAACTATGGCTACACCTTC. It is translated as CASSLVAANYGYTF. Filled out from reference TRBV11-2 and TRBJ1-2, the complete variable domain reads EAGVAQSPRYKIIEKRQSVAFWCNPISGHATLYWYQQILGQGPKLLIQFQNNGVVDDSQLPKDRFSAERLKGVDSTLKIQPAKLEDSAVYLCASSLVAANYGYTFGSGTRLTVV.

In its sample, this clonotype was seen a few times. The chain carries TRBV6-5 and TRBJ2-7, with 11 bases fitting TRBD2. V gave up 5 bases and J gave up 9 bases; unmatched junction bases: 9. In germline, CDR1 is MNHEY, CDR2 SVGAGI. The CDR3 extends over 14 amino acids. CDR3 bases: TGTGCCAGCAGTGCCCGACTAGCGGGGTCCGGGCAGTACTTC. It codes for CASSARLAGSGQYF.

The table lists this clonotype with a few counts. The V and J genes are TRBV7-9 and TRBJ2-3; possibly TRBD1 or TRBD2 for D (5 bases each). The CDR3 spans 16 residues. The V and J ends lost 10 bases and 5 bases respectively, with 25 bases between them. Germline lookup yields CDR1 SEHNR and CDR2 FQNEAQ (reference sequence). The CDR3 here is CATSRDGVLQGDTQYF. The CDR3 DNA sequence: TGTGCCACCTCCCGAGACGGGGTCCTCCAGGGAGATACGCAGTATTTT.

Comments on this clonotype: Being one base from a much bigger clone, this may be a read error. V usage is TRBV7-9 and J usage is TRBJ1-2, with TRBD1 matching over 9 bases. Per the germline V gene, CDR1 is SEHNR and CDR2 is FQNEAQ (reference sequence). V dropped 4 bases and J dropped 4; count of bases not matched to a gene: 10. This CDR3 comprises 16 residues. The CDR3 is CASSSPRTGEIYGYTF. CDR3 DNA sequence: TGTGCCAGCAGCTCGCCGCGGACAGGGGAAATCTATGGCTACACCTTC.

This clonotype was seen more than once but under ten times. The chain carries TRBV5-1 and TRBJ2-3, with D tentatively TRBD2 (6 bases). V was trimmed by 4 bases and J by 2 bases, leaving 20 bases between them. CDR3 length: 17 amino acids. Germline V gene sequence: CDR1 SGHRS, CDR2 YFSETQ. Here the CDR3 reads CASSPGRGGATTDTQYF. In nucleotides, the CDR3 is TGCGCCAGCAGCCCCGGGCGCGGAGGGGCTACCACAGATACGCAGTATTTT.

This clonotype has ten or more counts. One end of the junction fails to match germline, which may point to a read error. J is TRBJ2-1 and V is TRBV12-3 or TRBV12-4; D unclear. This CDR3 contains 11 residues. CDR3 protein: CASSFYDEQFF. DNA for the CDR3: TGTGCCAGCAGTTTCTACGATGAGCAGTTCTTC.

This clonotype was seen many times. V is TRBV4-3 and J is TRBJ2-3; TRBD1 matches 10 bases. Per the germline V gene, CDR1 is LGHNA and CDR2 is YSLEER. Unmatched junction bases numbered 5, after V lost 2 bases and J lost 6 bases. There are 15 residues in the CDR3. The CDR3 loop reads CASSQRDRGRDTQYF. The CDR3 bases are TGCGCCAGCAGCCAACGGGACAGGGGTCGGGATACGCAGTATTTT.

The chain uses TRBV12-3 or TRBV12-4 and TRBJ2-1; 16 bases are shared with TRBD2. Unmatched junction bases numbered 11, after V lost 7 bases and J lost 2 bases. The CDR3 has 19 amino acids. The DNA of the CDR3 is TGTGCCAGCACCCTGACCGGGACTAGCGGGGGGGGCGCCTACAATGAGCAGTTCTTC. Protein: CASTLTGTSGGGAYNEQFF.

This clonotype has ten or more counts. The CDR3 nucleotides read TGTGCCAGCAGCTTAGAACGATCGGGCTACAATGAGCAGTTCTTC. It codes for CASSLERSGYNEQFF. This chain links TRBV7-2 with TRBJ2-1; the D is unclear. Germline V gene sequence: CDR1 SGHTA, CDR2 FQGNSA. Trimming removed 1 base at V and 3 bases at J, with 10 bases between. This CDR3 region has 15 residues.

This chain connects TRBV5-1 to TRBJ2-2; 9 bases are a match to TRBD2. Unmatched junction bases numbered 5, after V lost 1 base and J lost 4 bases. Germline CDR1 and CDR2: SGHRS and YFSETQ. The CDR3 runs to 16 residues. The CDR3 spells CASSLTSGGFTGELFF. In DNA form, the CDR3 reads TGCGCCAGCAGCTTGACCAGCGGGGGGTTCACCGGGGAGCTGTTTTTT.